This T cell receptor beta chain was sequenced during a study of T cell responses to AZD1222 COVID-19 vaccine. The CDR3 has 16 amino acids. Trimming took 4 bases from V and 5 from J; bases not matched to a gene: 9. CDR1 is SGDLS and CDR2 is YYNGEE in the germline V gene. Data came from immunoSEQ multiplex PCR; TCRdb stores just in-frame clones and leaves some out. This table has about 120,000 clones, about 85% appearing once. The chain combines TRBV9 with TRBJ2-5, with 12 bases matching TRBD2. Sequenced here: peripheral blood, sampled on day 0 of AZD1222 vaccination. This clonotype originated in an adult in good health. The CDR3 sequence: CASSPSGTSGRETQYF. The CDR3 region has the DNA TGTGCCAGCAGCCCGTCGGGAACTAGCGGGAGGGAGACCCAGTACTTC.